This TCR beta chain was retrieved from a study of cytomegalovirus exposure and HLA in healthy donors. Notes on this clone: The antigen is undetermined.

PCR primers comprised 60 Vbeta and 13 Jbeta primers. The assay was immunoSEQ multiplex PCR, and TCRdb's table has in-frame clones only and misses some. The sample carries around 130,000 clones, 65% to 75% recorded once. Study conclusions and caveats: TCR beta chains numbering more than 150 were designated cytomegalovirus-associated.

V lost 3 bases and J lost 4, with 13 bases in between. In germline, CDR1 is SQVTM, CDR2 ANQGSEA. The CDR3 has 13 amino acids. This chain connects TRBV29-1 to TRBJ2-7; a possible D gene is TRBD1 (6 bases). The TCR sequence derives from a man between 35 and 55 years old in good health and CMV-seropositive. Sequencing used PBMCs. The CDR3 nucleotides read TGCAGCGTTGAGGCAGGGGAGTGGTACGAGCAGTACTTC. Amino acids: CSVEAGEWYEQYF.